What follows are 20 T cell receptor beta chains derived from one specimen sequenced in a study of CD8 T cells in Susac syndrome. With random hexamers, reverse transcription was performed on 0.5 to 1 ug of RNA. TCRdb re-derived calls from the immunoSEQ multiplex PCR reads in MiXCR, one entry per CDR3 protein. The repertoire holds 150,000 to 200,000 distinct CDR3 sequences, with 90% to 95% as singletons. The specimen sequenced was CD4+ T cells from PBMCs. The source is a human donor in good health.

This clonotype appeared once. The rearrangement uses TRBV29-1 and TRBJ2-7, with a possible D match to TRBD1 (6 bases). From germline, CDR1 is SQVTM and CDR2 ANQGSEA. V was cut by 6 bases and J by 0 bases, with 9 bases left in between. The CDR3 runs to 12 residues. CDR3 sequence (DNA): TGCAGCGTGAGGACAGTCTCCTACGAGCAGTACTTC. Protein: CSVRTVSYEQYF.

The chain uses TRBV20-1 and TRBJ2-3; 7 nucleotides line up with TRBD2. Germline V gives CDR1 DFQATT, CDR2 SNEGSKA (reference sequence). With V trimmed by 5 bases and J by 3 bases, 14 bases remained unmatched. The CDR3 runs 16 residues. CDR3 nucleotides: TGCAGTGCTCTCCCCGGGACTACTCTATCGACAGATACGCAGTATTTT. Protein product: CSALPGTTLSTDTQYF.

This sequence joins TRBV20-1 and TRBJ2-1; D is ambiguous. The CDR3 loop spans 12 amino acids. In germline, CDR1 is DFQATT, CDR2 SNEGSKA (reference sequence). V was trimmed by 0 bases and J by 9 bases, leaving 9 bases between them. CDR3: CSARDLRLEQFF. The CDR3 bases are TGCAGTGCTAGAGATCTGAGGCTTGAGCAGTTCTTC.

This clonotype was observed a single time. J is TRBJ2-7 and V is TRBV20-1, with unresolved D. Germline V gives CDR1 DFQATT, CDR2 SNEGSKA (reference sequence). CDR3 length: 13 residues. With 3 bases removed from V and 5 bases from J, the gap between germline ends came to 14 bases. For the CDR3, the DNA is TGCAGTGCTAGGGAGCCCCCCGGAGACGAGCAGTACTTC. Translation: CSAREPPGDEQYF.

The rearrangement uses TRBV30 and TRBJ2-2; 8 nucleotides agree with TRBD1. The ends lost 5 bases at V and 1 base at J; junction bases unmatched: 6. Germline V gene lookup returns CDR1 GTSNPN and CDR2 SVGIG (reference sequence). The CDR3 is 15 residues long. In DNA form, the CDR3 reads TGTGCCTGGTCCTCCAGGGGGCAGAACACCGGGGAGCTGTTTTTT. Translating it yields CAWSSRGQNTGELFF.

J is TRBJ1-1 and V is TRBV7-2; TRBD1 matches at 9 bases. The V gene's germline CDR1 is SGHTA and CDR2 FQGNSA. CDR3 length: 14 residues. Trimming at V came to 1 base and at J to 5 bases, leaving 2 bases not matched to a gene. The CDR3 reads CASSLVQGATEAFF. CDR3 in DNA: TGTGCCAGCAGCTTAGTACAGGGGGCGACTGAAGCTTTCTTT.

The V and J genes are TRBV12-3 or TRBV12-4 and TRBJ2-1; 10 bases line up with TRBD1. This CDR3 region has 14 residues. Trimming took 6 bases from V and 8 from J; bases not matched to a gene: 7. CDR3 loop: CASRSGTGVDEQFF. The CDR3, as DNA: TGTGCCAGCAGGTCCGGGACAGGGGTCGATGAGCAGTTCTTC.

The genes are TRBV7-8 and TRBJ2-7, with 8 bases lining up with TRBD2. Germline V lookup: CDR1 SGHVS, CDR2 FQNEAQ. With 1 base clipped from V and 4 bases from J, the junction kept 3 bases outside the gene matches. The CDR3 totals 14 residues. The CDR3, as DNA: TGTGCCAGCAGCTTAGAAGCGGGGGTGTACGAGCAGTACTTC. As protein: CASSLEAGVYEQYF.

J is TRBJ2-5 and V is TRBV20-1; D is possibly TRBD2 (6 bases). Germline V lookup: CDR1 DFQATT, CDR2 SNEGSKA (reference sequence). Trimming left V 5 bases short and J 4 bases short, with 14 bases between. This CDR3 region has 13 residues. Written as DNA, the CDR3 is TGCAGTGCTCGCCGGGACTCCCGAGAGACCCAGTACTTC. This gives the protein CSARRDSRETQYF.

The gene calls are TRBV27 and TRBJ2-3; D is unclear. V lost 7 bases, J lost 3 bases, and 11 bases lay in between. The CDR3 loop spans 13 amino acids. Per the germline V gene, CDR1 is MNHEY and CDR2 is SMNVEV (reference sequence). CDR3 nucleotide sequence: TGTGCCAGCAAGGAGTTCGGGACAGATACGCAGTATTTT. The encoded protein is CASKEFGTDTQYF.

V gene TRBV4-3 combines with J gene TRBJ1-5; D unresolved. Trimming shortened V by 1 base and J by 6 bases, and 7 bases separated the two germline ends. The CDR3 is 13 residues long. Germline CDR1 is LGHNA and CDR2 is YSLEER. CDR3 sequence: CASSQAPGQPQHF. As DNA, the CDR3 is TGCGCCAGCAGCCAAGCCCCAGGTCAGCCCCAGCATTTT.

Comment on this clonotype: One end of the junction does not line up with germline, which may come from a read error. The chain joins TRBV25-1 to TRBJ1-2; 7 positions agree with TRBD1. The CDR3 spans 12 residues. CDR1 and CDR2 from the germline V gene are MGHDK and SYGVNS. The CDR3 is CASTQTGAAPNF. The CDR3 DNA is TGTGCCAGCACCCAAACAGGGGCCGCACCGAACTTC.

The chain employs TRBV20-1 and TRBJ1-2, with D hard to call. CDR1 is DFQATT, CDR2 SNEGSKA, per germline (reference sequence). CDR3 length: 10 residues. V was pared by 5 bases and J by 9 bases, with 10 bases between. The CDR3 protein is CSASQTRYTF. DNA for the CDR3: TGCAGTGCTTCCCAAACTCGCTACACCTTC.

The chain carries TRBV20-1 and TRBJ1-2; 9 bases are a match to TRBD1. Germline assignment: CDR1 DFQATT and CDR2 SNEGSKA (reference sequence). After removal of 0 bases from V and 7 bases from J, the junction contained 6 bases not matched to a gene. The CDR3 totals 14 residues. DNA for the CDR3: TGCAGTGCTAGAGAGGGGACAGGGATAGTTGGCTACACCTTC. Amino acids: CSAREGTGIVGYTF.

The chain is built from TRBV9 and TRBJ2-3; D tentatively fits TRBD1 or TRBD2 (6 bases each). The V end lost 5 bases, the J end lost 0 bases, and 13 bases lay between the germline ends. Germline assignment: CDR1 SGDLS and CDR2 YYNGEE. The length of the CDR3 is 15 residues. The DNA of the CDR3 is TGTGCCAGCAGTACGGGGGCATCTAGCACAGATACGCAGTATTTT. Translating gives CASSTGASSTDTQYF.

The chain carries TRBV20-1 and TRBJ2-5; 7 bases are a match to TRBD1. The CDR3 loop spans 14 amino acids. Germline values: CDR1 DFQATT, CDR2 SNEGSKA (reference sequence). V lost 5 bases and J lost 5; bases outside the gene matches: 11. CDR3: CSAGDSLSGETQYF. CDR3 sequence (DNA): TGCAGTGCTGGGGACAGCCTTTCGGGGGAGACCCAGTACTTC.

The CDR3 loop is CASSEAGTGGSGPLHF. DNA of the CDR3: TGTGCCAGCAGTGAAGCCGGGACAGGGGGATCAGGGCCCCTCCACTTT. The chain combines TRBV25-1 with TRBJ1-6, with 11 positions matching TRBD1. The V segment lost 2 bases and the J segment 13 bases; nucleotides outside the gene matches: 10. CDR3 length equals 16 residues. Germline V gives CDR1 MGHDK, CDR2 SYGVNS.

The CDR3 nucleotides are TGCAGCGTCAGGGGCAACACCGGGGAGCTGTTTTTT. This sequence encodes CSVRGNTGELFF. The rearrangement uses TRBV29-1 and TRBJ2-2; maybe TRBD1 (6 bases). Between the trimmed V and J ends, which lost 6 bases and 2 bases, there was a span of 7 bases. Germline-derived CDR1 and CDR2 are SQVTM and ANQGSEA. The CDR3 covers 12 residues.

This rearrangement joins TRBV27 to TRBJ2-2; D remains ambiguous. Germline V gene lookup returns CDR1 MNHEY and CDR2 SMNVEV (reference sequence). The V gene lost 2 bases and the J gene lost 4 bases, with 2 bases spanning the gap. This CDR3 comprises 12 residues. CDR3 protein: CASSLLTGELFF. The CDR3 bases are TGTGCCAGCAGTTTACTCACCGGGGAGCTGTTTTTT.

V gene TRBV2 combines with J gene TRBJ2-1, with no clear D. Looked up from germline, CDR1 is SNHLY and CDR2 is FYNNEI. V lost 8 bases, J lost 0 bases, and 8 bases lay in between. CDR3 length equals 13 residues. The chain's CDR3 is CASGLSSYNEQFF. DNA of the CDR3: TGTGCCAGCGGCCTAAGCTCCTACAATGAGCAGTTCTTC.